This note documents a single T cell receptor (beta chain) sequence. The study drew participants aged about 18 to 95 years from under 30 US areas. These data originate in a study of blood T cell repertoires in COVID-19. The overall study: COVID-19 samples collected from the United States, Italy and Spain covered acute and convalescent phases. T cells, B-cell-depleted T cells, or PBMCs provided the cDNA or gDNA that served as material.

TCRdb's table, derived via immunoSEQ multiplex PCR, lists solely in-frame clones and lacks some. Of fewer than 300,000 clones in the sample, around 83% were seen once. The length of the CDR3 is 14 residues. CDR1 and CDR2 from the germline V gene are LGHDT and YNNKEL (reference sequence). Deletions cut 4 bases from V and 5 bases from J, with 14 bases between. The sample consisted of PBMCs or T cells enriched from blood (not recorded which). The receptor's source is a man in his forties or fifties who had been exposed to COVID-19. The J gene is TRBJ1-1, the V gene TRBV3-1 (or the pseudogene TRBV3-2), with D unresolved. The CDR3 protein is CASSRRDLVTEAFF. DNA for the CDR3: TGTGCCAGCAGCCGGAGGGATTTAGTTACTGAAGCTTTCTTT.